This T cell receptor beta chain appears in the sequencing data of a study of multiple sclerosis patients with progressive multifocal leukoencephalopathy (dated by TCRdb to between 2018 and 2020). About the investigation overall: Peripheral T and B cells were examined in MS patients who developed PML (4 under natalizumab, 1 after alemtuzumab) and in treated patients who did not develop PML. Longitudinal follow-up was performed in two natalizumab-treated patients who later developed PML, from before therapy through 6 and 12 months to PML onset. The study was designed to detect JC virus-specific or public T-cell expansions arising at the time of PML onset.

The CDR3 holds 14 amino acids from the cysteine to the phenylalanine. Only CDR3 DNA remains: 42 bases, in frame from the first base. Trimming removed 5 bases from V and 2 bases from J; the gene matches leave 5 bases unexplained. Via the germline V gene, CDR1 is SQVTM and CDR2 ANQGSEA. Study-level results and caveats: TRB clones with frequency above 0.5% were observed only in PML patients, but the clones expanded at PML onset were found to be already present before and during natalizumab therapy. When PML developed, no shared TRBV or TRBJ gene usage and no preferred TRBV-TRBJ pairings were found. Only peripheral blood was analyzed, although cerebrospinal fluid or brain lymphocytes might be more informative for natalizumab-associated PML. Less diverse TRB repertoires in most PML patients were suggested by lower normalized Shannon entropy, whereas values near 1 were observed in the natalizumab-treated controls. Because the cohort was small and descriptive, it remained unclear whether the findings reflect JC virus infection or general immunocompromise.

With respect to this clone: The clone's antigen remains unknown. No qualities accompany the bases; no much larger clone lies one base away.

Using the immunoSEQ two-step multiplex PCR at survey-level depth, TRB CDR3 regions were amplified from genomic DNA. Synthetic inline TR CDR3 controls covering all V-J pairings were spiked into each PCR so that template counts could be estimated and amplification bias removed. Reads went through processing to reduce amplification and sequencing bias, and quantification was done against synthetic TR CDR3 analogs. In the authors' own workflow: Raw data were processed in ImmunoSEQ Analyzer, removing out-of-frame sequences and CDR3s with stop codons, and genes were named by IMGT nomenclature. Normalized Shannon entropy, defined as 1 minus Pielou's evenness, served as the summary measure of repertoire diversity. Two TRB sequences were counted as identical only if the two sequences had the same V gene, J gene and CDR3. Public PML clonotypes were CDR3s found in two or more PML-onset samples but not found earlier, in controls, or in public databases. Positional CDR3 amino acid composition was analyzed in Skylign with the observed count method. TCRdb holds this immuneACCESS table with in-frame rearrangements only. Some clones are missing; in checked studies, unresolved V genes explain under half, and the rest has no known cause. V and J calls plus clone size are reproduced from that table; the DNA served to infer D and trimming. In all, the sample holds over 20,000 clones, and approximately 90% of those were seen once. The ten largest clonotypes hold about 2.3% of the sample.

The time point label corresponds to: roughly 13 months of natalizumab therapy. Explained via the paper, the treatment or condition label denotes: on natalizumab therapy at sampling. About five natalizumab-treated MS patients who did not develop PML were used as controls and were sampled longitudinally. Interferon beta had previously been received by all listed patients, and all PML patients were female. Blood samples for T1 were taken at 6 months of natalizumab therapy, and blood samples for T2 were taken at 12 months of natalizumab therapy. Ficoll-Hypaque density gradient centrifugation was used to isolate peripheral blood mononuclear cells.

The receptor chain draws on TRBV29-1 and TRBJ2-3, with 9 bases matching TRBD2. The TCR originated in a man aged 25 to 40 with multiple sclerosis. Material: PBMCs, obtained from a patient treated with natalizumab. The CDR3 corresponds to CSVRGLAITDTQYF. In nucleotide form, the sequence is TGCAGCGTTCGTGGACTAGCGATCACAGATACGCAGTATTTT.